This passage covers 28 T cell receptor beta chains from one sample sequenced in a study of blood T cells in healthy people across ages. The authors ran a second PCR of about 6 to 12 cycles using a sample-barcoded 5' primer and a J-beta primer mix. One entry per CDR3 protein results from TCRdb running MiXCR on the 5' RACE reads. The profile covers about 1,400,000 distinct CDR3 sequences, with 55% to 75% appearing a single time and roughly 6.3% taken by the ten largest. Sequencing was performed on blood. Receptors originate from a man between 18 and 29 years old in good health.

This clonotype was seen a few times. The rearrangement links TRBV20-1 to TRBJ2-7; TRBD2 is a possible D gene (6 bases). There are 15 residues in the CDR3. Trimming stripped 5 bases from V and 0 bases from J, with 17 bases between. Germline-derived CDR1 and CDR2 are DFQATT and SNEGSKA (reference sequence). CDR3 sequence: CSAPHPGGDSYEQYF. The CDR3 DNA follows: TGCAGTGCTCCGCACCCGGGCGGGGACTCCTACGAGCAGTACTTC.

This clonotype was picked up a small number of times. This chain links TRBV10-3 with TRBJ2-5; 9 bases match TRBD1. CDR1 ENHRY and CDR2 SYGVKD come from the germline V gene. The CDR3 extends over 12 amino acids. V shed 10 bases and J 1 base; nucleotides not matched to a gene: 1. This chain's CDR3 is CATTGGQETQYF. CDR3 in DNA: TGTGCCACGACAGGGGGCCAAGAGACCCAGTACTTC.

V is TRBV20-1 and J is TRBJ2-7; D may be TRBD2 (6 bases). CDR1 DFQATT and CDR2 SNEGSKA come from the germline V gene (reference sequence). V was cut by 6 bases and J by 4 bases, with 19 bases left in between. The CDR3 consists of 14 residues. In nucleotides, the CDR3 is TGCAGTGCCTTAAACCGGGACTCTCAATACGAGCAGTACTTC. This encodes CSALNRDSQYEQYF.

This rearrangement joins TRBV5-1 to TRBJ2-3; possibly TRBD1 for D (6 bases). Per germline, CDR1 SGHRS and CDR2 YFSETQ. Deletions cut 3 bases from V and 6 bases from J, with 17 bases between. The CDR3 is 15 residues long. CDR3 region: CASSSLGHPEDTQYF. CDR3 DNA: TGCGCCAGCAGCTCCTTGGGACACCCCGAGGATACGCAGTATTTT.

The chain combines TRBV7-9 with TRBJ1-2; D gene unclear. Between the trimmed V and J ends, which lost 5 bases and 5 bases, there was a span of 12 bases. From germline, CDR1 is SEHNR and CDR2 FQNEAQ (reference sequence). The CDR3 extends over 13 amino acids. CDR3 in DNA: TGTGCCAGCAGCCCCCGCGAATATTATGGCTACACCTTC. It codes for CASSPREYYGYTF. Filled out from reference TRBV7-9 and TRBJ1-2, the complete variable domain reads DTGVSQNPRHKITKRGQNVTFRCDPISEHNRLYWYRQTLGQGPEFLTYFQNEAQLEKSRLLSDRFSAERPKGSFSTLEIQRTEQGDSAMYLCASSPREYYGYTFGSGTRLTVV.

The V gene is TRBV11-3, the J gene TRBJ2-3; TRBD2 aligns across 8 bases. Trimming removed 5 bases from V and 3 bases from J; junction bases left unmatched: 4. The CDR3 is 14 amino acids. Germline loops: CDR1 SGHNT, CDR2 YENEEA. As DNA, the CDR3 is TGTGCCAGCAGCCCGACTAGCGCGACAGATACGCAGTATTTT. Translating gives CASSPTSATDTQYF.

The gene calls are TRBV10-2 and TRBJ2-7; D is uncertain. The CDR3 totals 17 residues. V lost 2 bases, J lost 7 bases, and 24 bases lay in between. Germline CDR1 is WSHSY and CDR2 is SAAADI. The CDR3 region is CASSEPGETSPPNEQYF. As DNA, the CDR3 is TGCGCCAGCAGTGAGCCCGGTGAGACTTCGCCCCCCAATGAGCAGTACTTC.

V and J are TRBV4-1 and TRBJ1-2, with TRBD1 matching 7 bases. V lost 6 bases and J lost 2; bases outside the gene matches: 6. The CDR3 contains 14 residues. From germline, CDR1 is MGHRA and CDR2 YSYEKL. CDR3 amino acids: CASRPSGQNYGYTF. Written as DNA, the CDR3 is TGCGCCAGCAGGCCCTCGGGACAGAACTATGGCTACACCTTC.

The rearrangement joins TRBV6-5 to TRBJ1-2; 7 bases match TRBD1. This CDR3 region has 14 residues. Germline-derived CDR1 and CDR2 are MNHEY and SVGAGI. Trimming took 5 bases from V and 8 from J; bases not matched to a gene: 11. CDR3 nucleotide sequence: TGTGCCAGCAGTGACACAGGGGAGACAGGGGGCTACACCTTC. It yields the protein CASSDTGETGGYTF.

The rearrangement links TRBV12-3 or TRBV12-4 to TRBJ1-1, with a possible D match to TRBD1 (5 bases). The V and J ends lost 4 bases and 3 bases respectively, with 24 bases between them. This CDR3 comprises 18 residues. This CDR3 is CASSSFGRELTKDTEAFF. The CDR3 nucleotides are TGTGCCAGCAGTTCCTTCGGCAGGGAACTAACCAAAGACACTGAAGCTTTCTTT.

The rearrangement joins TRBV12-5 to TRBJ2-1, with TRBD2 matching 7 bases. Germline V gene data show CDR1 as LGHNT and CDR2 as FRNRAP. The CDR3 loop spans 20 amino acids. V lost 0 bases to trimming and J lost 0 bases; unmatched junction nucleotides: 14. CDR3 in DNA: TGTGCTAGTGGTTTGGTAGTCACGGGGGGTCCGACCTTCTCCTACAATGAGCAGTTCTTC. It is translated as CASGLVVTGGPTFSYNEQFF.

This chain's CDR3 is CAVSYGPGTVYEQYF. CDR3 DNA: TGCGCCGTAAGCTACGGCCCCGGGACGGTCTACGAGCAGTACTTC. The rearrangement links TRBV4-3 to TRBJ2-7; D may correspond to TRBD1 or TRBD2 (5 bases each). Germline V gene sequence: CDR1 LGHNA, CDR2 YSLEER. The CDR3 spans 15 residues. The V end was cut by 11 bases, the J end by 3 bases, with 23 bases between.

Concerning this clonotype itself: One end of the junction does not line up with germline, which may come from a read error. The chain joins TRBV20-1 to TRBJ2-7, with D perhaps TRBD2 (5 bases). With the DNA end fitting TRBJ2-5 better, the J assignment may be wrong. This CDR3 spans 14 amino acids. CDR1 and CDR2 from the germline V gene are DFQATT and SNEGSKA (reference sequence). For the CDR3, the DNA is TGCAGTACTAGAGACCGCGGGCCACAAGAGACCCAGTACTTC. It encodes CSTRDRGPQETQYF.

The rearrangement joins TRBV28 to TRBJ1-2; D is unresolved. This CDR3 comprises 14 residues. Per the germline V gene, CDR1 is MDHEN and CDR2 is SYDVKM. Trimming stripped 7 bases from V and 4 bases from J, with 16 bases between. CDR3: CASTPIGVGYGYTF. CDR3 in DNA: TGTGCCAGCACCCCCATTGGGGTTGGCTATGGCTACACCTTC.

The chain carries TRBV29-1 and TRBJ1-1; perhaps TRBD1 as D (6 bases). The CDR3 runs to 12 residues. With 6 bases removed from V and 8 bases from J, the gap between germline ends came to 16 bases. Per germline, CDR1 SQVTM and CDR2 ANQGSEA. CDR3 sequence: CSVWTARGEAFF. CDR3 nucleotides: TGCAGCGTATGGACAGCCCGGGGGGAAGCTTTCTTT.

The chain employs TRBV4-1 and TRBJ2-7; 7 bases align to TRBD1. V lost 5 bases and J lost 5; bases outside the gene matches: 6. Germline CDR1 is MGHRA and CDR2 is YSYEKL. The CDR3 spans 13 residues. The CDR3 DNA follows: TGCGCCAGCAGCACACAAACAGGGGACGAGCAGTACTTC. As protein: CASSTQTGDEQYF.

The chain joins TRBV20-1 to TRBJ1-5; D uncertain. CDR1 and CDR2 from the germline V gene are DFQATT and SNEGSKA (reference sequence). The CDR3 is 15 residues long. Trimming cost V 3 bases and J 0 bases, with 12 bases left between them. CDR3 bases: TGCAGTGCTAGTCAGGAGACATATAGCAATCAGCCCCAGCATTTT. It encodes CSASQETYSNQPQHF.

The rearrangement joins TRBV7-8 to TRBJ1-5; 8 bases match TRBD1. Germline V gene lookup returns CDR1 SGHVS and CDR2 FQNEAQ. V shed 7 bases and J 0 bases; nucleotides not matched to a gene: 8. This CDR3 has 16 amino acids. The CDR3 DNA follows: TGTGCCAGCAAACGGGACAGGATTCCTAGCAATCAGCCCCAGCATTTT. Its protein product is CASKRDRIPSNQPQHF.

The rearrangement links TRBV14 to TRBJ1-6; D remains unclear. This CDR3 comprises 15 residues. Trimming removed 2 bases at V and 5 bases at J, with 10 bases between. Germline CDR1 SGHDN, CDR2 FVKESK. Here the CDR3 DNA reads TGTGCCAGCAGCCAATTATTTGGGAATAATTCACCCCTCCACTTT. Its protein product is CASSQLFGNNSPLHF.

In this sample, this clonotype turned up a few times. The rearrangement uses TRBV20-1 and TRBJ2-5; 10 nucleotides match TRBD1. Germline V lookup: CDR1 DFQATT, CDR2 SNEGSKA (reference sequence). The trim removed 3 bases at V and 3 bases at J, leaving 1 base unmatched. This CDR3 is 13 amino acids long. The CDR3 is CSARGTGEETQYF. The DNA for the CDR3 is TGCAGTGCTAGGGGGACAGGGGAAGAGACCCAGTACTTC.

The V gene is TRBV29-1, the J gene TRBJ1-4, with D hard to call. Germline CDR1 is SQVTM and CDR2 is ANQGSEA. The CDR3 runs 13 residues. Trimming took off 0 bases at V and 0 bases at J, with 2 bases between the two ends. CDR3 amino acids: CSVEESTNEKLFF. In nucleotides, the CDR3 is TGCAGCGTTGAAGAATCAACTAATGAAAAACTGTTTTTT.

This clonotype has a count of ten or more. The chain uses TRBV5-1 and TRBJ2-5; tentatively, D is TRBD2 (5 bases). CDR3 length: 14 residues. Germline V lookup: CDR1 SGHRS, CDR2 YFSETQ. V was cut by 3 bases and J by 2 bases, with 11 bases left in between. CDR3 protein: CASSWSPGQETQYF. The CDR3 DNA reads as TGCGCCAGCAGCTGGTCACCGGGGCAAGAGACCCAGTACTTC.

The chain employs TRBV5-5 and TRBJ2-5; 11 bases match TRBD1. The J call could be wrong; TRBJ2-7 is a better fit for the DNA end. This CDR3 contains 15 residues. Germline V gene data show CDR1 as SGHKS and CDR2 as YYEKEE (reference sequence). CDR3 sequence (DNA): TGTGCCAGCATCAACCGGACAGGGGGCCTTCTCGAGCAGTACTTC. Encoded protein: CASINRTGGLLEQYF.

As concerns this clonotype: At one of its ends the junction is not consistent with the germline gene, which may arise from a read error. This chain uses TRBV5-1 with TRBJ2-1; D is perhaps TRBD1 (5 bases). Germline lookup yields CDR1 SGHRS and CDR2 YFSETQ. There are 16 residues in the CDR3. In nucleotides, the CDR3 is TGCGCCAGCAGCTTGGGTCAGGGCAGCTCCTACAAGGAGCAGTTCTTC. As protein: CASSLGQGSSYKEQFF.

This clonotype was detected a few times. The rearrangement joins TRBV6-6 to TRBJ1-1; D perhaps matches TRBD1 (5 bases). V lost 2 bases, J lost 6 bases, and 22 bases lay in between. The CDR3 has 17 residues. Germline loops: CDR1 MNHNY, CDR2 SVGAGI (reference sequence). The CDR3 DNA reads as TGTGCCAGCAGTTACCCTCGGGGCGGGAGAGACCAGTCTGAAGCTTTCTTT. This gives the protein CASSYPRGGRDQSEAFF.

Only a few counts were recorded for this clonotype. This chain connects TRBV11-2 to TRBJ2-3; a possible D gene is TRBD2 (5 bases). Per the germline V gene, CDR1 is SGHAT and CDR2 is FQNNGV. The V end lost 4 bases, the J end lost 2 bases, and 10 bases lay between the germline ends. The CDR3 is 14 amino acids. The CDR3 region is CASSSWTDTDTQYF. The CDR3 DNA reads TGTGCCAGCAGCTCCTGGACTGACACAGATACGCAGTATTTT.

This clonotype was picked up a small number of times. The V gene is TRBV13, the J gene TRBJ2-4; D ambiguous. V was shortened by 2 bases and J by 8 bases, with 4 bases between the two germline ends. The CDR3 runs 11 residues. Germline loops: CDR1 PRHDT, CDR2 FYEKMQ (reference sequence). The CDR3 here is CASSLSDIQYF. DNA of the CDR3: TGTGCCAGCAGCTTATCGGACATTCAGTACTTC.

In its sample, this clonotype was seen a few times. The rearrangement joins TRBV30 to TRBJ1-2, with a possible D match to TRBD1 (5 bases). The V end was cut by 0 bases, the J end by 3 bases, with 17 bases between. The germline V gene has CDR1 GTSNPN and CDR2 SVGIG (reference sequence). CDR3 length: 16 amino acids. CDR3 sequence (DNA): TGTGCCTGGAGTGTTCAGGGAACTGTGCTTCACTATGGCTACACCTTC. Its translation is CAWSVQGTVLHYGYTF.